Listed here are 32 T cell receptor beta chains from one sample, sequenced in a study of Graves' ophthalmopathy and Graves' hyperthyroidism. For repertoire sequencing, the TCR beta CDR3 regions were amplified from RNA transcripts. Following a first-round RT-PCR that used HTBI primers, a second-round multiplex PCR was carried out. TCRdb used MiXCR to reprocess the multiplex PCR reads, holding one entry per CDR3 protein. The data show about 400,000 distinct CDR3 sequences, 15% to 20% seen once. Material for sequencing was peripheral blood. The receptors originated from a woman younger than 35 with Graves' ophthalmopathy.

This clonotype was counted ten times or more. The chain is built from TRBV11-2 and TRBJ2-5, with 7 bases aligning to TRBD2. The V and J ends lost 5 bases and 1 base, in that order; junction bases with no gene match: 7. The germline V gene encodes CDR1 SGHAT and CDR2 FQNNGV. CDR3 length: 15 residues. CDR3 sequence reads: CASSGDYPRQETQYF. In DNA form, the CDR3 reads TGTGCCAGCAGCGGGGACTACCCCCGCCAAGAGACCCAGTACTTC.

There are many counts of this clonotype. This chain joins TRBV11-2 and TRBJ2-7, with D possibly being TRBD1 or TRBD2 (5 bases each). CDR1 SGHAT and CDR2 FQNNGV come from the germline V gene. There are 16 residues in the CDR3. V lost 6 bases, J lost 0 bases, and 18 bases lay in between. The CDR3 here is CASRDPGRSSSYEQYF. CDR3 DNA sequence: TGTGCCAGCAGGGACCCGGGACGGTCAAGCTCCTACGAGCAGTACTTC.

J is TRBJ1-6 and V is TRBV4-1, with 10 bases identical to TRBD1. Germline loops: CDR1 MGHRA, CDR2 YSYEKL. Trimming at V came to 0 bases and at J to 2 bases, leaving 10 bases not matched to a gene. This CDR3 has 20 residues. CDR3: CASSQEPQDRGNPYNSPLHF. In DNA, the CDR3 is TGCGCCAGCAGCCAAGAGCCGCAGGACAGGGGGAACCCCTATAATTCACCCCTCCACTTT.

The CDR3 spells CASGDRLNQPQHF. The CDR3 region has the DNA TGTGCCAGCGGGGACAGACTCAATCAGCCCCAGCATTTT. The chain couples TRBV6-1 to TRBJ1-5; 7 bases are shared with TRBD1. The V and J ends lost 8 bases and 3 bases, in that order; junction bases with no gene match: 4. CDR3 size: 13 residues. Germline lookup yields CDR1 MNHNS and CDR2 SASEGT.

This clonotype was seen many times. The chain joins TRBV5-1 to TRBJ1-2; 12 bases match TRBD1. The CDR3 runs 18 residues. The V and J ends lost 0 bases and 5 bases, in that order; junction bases with no gene match: 11. Per germline, CDR1 SGHRS and CDR2 YFSETQ. CDR3 protein: CASSLAPSGQGAAYGYTF. The CDR3 DNA reads TGCGCCAGCAGCTTGGCCCCATCGGGACAGGGGGCGGCGTATGGCTACACCTTC.

This clonotype appeared many times. The chain employs TRBV6-2 or TRBV6-3 and TRBJ2-2; D might be TRBD1 (5 bases). CDR1 MNHEY and CDR2 SVGEGT come from the germline V gene. Trimming removed 0 bases at V and 5 bases at J, with 22 bases between. The CDR3 is 19 residues long. CDR3 region: CASSYSPLAGRLVTGELFF. The CDR3 DNA follows: TGTGCCAGCAGTTACTCACCTTTGGCAGGGCGGCTGGTAACCGGGGAGCTGTTTTTT.

This clonotype was found many times. The gene calls are TRBV19 and TRBJ2-7, with 9 positions matching TRBD1. The CDR3 is 15 residues long. V dropped 5 bases and J dropped 1; count of bases not matched to a gene: 6. In germline, CDR1 is LNHDA, CDR2 SQIVND (reference sequence). In DNA form, the CDR3 reads TGTGCCAGTAGTCCCGGGACAGGGAATTCCTACGAGCAGTACTTC. This gives the protein CASSPGTGNSYEQYF.

This clonotype was recorded many times. The rearrangement links TRBV7-3 to TRBJ2-7; D may be TRBD1 or TRBD2 (5 bases each). Trimming stripped 2 bases from V and 6 bases from J, with 11 bases between. CDR1 is SGHTA and CDR2 is FQGTGA in the germline V gene. The CDR3 spans 13 residues. CDR3 residues: CASSLRGTTEQYF. The CDR3 DNA is TGTGCCAGCAGCTTACGGGGCACTACCGAGCAGTACTTC.

The rearrangement uses TRBV6-2 or TRBV6-3 and TRBJ2-7, with 10 bases identical to TRBD2. CDR1 MNHEY and CDR2 SVGEGT come from the germline V gene. CDR3 length: 15 residues. V lost 3 bases, J lost 2 bases, and 4 bases stayed unmatched. The CDR3 here is CASSYLAGVAYEQYF. CDR3 nucleotides: TGTGCCAGCAGTTATCTAGCGGGAGTTGCCTACGAGCAGTACTTC.

This clonotype was found many times. CDR3 DNA: TGTGCCAGCAGCTTAGCAGGGGGAAATTCACCCCTCCACTTT. Translating it yields CASSLAGGNSPLHF. This sequence joins TRBV11-2 and TRBJ1-6; 7 positions agree with TRBD1. Germline V lookup: CDR1 SGHAT, CDR2 FQNNGV. The CDR3 has 14 residues. V shed 1 base and J 7 bases; nucleotides not matched to a gene: 1.

The chain links TRBV6-1 to TRBJ2-5, with D tentatively TRBD1 (5 bases). The CDR3 is 13 amino acids. The germline V and J ends were trimmed by 10 bases and 0 bases, with 12 bases remaining between them. From germline, CDR1 is MNHNS and CDR2 SASEGT. The CDR3 loop is CAIIDSHQETQYF. In DNA, the CDR3 is TGTGCCATAATTGACAGCCACCAAGAGACCCAGTACTTC.

This clonotype was observed many times. The V gene is TRBV7-2, the J gene TRBJ1-1; 8 nucleotides line up with TRBD1. V lost 4 bases to trimming and J lost 2 bases; unmatched junction nucleotides: 6. CDR3 length: 15 residues. The V gene's germline CDR1 is SGHTA and CDR2 FQGNSA. CDR3 region: CASSSGTGQNTEAFF. The CDR3 region has the DNA TGTGCCAGCAGCTCCGGGACAGGTCAAAACACTGAAGCTTTCTTT.

This clonotype was detected many times. V usage is TRBV6-2 or TRBV6-3 and J usage is TRBJ2-2; D is perhaps TRBD2 (6 bases). Per the germline V gene, CDR1 is MNHEY and CDR2 is SVGEGT. Trimming left V 6 bases short and J 1 base short, with 9 bases between. This CDR3 has 14 residues. The CDR3 spells CASSPGVNTGELFF. CDR3 bases: TGTGCCAGCAGCCCGGGGGTGAACACCGGGGAGCTGTTTTTT.

The table lists this clonotype with many counts. V and J are TRBV6-1 and TRBJ2-4; D remains unclear. This CDR3 contains 11 residues. Germline V gene lookup returns CDR1 MNHNS and CDR2 SASEGT. Between the trimmed V and J ends, which lost 1 base and 13 bases, there was a span of 8 bases. This chain's CDR3 is CASSEGAVQYF. As DNA, the CDR3 is TGTGCCAGCAGTGAAGGGGCAGTACAGTACTTC.

This chain links TRBV6-2 or TRBV6-3 with TRBJ2-7, with TRBD2 matching 12 bases. The CDR3 contains 14 residues. The germline gives CDR1 MNHEY, CDR2 SVGEGT. V lost 8 bases to trimming and J lost 2 bases; unmatched junction nucleotides: 4. The CDR3 protein is CASSSGRETYEQYF. As DNA, the CDR3 is TGTGCCAGCTCTAGCGGGAGGGAGACCTACGAGCAGTACTTC.

This clonotype was recorded many times. V gene TRBV6-1 combines with J gene TRBJ1-2; the D gene is possibly TRBD1 (5 bases). This CDR3 is 14 amino acids long. Per germline, CDR1 MNHNS and CDR2 SASEGT. The germline V and J ends were trimmed by 0 bases and 5 bases, with 10 bases remaining between them. The CDR3 is CASSEADKGYGYTF. The CDR3 nucleotides are TGTGCCAGCAGTGAAGCGGACAAGGGATATGGCTACACCTTC.

This clonotype was detected many times. The chain carries TRBV7-6 and TRBJ2-7, with 9 bases that match TRBD2. CDR3 length: 16 residues. Trimming at V came to 4 bases and at J to 0 bases, leaving 7 bases not matched to a gene. The germline CDR1 and CDR2 sequences are SGHVS and FNYEAQ. The CDR3 bases are TGTGCCAGCAGCTCCAGAGGACTAGCGCTCTCCTACGAGCAGTACTTC. Translation gives CASSSRGLALSYEQYF.

This clonotype has at least ten counts. The chain joins TRBV10-2 to TRBJ1-1; possible D gene TRBD1, 6 bases. Germline lookup yields CDR1 WSHSY and CDR2 SAAADI. Between the trimmed V and J ends, which lost 0 bases and 1 base, there was a span of 9 bases. The CDR3 is made up of 15 amino acids. CDR3 bases: TGCGCCAGCAGTGAGTCTTGGGGGGCGAACACTGAAGCTTTCTTT. Its translation is CASSESWGANTEAFF.

This clonotype was counted a few times. The V gene is TRBV6-5, the J gene TRBJ2-5, with a tentative D call TRBD1 (5 bases). The V gene lost 1 base and the J gene lost 4 bases, with 16 bases spanning the gap. Germline V gene data show CDR1 as MNHEY and CDR2 as SVGAGI. This CDR3 comprises 16 residues. This CDR3 is CASSYYSGQGGETQYF. DNA for the CDR3: TGTGCCAGCAGTTACTACTCTGGGCAGGGCGGAGAGACCCAGTACTTC.

This chain joins TRBV4-1 and TRBJ2-6; D call uncertain. Per germline, CDR1 MGHRA and CDR2 YSYEKL. The CDR3 length is 15 residues. Trimming took off 0 bases at V and 1 base at J, with 4 bases between the two ends. The CDR3 sequence: CASSQDESGANVLTF. The CDR3, as DNA: TGCGCCAGCAGCCAAGACGAGTCTGGGGCCAACGTCCTGACTTTC.

This clonotype occurred many times. The rearrangement joins TRBV19 to TRBJ2-7; unclear D gene. V was pared by 5 bases and J by 0 bases, with 20 bases between. CDR3 length: 17 residues. Germline V gene data show CDR1 as LNHDA and CDR2 as SQIVND (reference sequence). The CDR3 coding sequence is TGTGCCAGTAGTTCGCGATCGAGTTACCCCATCTCCTACGAGCAGTACTTC. Amino acids: CASSSRSSYPISYEQYF.

This clonotype was detected ten times or more. V gene TRBV6-4 combines with J gene TRBJ1-6, with D possibly being TRBD1 (6 bases). V lost 0 bases and J lost 10, with 13 bases in between. Germline V gene data show CDR1 as MRHNA and CDR2 as SNTAGT. The CDR3 has 15 amino acids. CDR3 bases: TGTGCCAGCAGTGACTCGGGGCAGGGGCACTCACCCCTCCACTTT. Protein product: CASSDSGQGHSPLHF.

The CDR3 region is CATSRGIAGTGELFF. CDR3 in DNA: TGTGCCACCAGCAGAGGAATTGCGGGGACCGGGGAGCTGTTTTTT. This chain uses TRBV15 with TRBJ2-2, with TRBD2 as a possible D gene (6 bases). The CDR3 totals 15 residues. Deletions cut 1 base from V and 5 bases from J, with 11 bases between. Germline lookup yields CDR1 LNHNV and CDR2 YYDKDF (reference sequence).

This clonotype came up many times. The chain links TRBV6-5 to TRBJ1-6; D may be TRBD1 (5 bases). Per germline, CDR1 MNHEY and CDR2 SVGAGI. The V and J ends lost 6 bases and 4 bases respectively, with 16 bases between them. CDR3 size: 16 residues. CDR3 protein: CASRPPGRTYNSPLHF. The DNA for the CDR3 is TGTGCCAGCAGACCCCCAGGGAGGACGTATAATTCACCCCTCCACTTT.

This chain uses TRBV9 with TRBJ2-5; TRBD1 agrees at 8 bases. From germline, CDR1 is SGDLS and CDR2 YYNGEE. The V and J ends lost 0 bases and 7 bases, in that order; junction bases with no gene match: 11. The CDR3 consists of 16 residues. CDR3: CASSVDPPRGLGTQYF. CDR3 nucleotide sequence: TGTGCCAGCAGCGTAGATCCCCCCAGGGGGCTTGGGACCCAGTACTTC.

Ten or more counts support this clonotype. The CDR3 loop reads CSAPSTGKETQYF. The CDR3 DNA reads as TGCAGCGCTCCTTCTACAGGGAAAGAGACCCAGTACTTC. The chain is built from TRBV29-1 and TRBJ2-5; perhaps TRBD1 as D (6 bases). CDR1 and CDR2 (germline): SQVTM, ANQGSEA. The CDR3 is 13 residues long. V was clipped by 7 bases and J by 3 bases, with 15 bases between them. Supplemented by reference TRBV29-1 and TRBJ2-5, the full variable domain reads SAVISQKPSRDICQRGTSLTIQCQVDSQVTMMFWYRQQPGQSLTLIATANQGSEATYESGFVIDKFPISRPNLTFSTLTVSNMSPEDSSIYLCSAPSTGKETQYFGPGTRLLVL.

This chain links TRBV20-1 with TRBJ1-5; perhaps TRBD1 as D (5 bases). V dropped 6 bases and J dropped 0 bases, with 15 bases sitting between them. This CDR3 region has 15 residues. The germline CDR1 and CDR2 sequences are DFQATT and SNEGSKA (reference sequence). CDR3 in DNA: TGCAGTGCCCATCCCCAGGGCCGTAGCAATCAGCCCCAGCATTTT. This encodes CSAHPQGRSNQPQHF.

At least ten counts were recorded for this clonotype. The chain combines TRBV7-3 with TRBJ2-7; possible D gene TRBD1, 6 bases. CDR3 length equals 17 residues. CDR1 and CDR2 from the germline V gene are SGHTA and FQGTGA. The ends were cut back, 4 bases at V and 2 bases at J, with 21 bases in the middle. The CDR3 nucleotides read TGTGCCAGCAGCTCCAACCTCCGGGGACACGGTCCCTACGAGCAGTACTTC. The encoded protein is CASSSNLRGHGPYEQYF.

This chain joins TRBV12-3 or TRBV12-4 and TRBJ1-2, with D possibly matching TRBD1 (6 bases). This CDR3 region has 15 residues. Trimming took 6 bases from V and 6 from J, leaving 20 bases between them. CDR3 nucleotide sequence: TGTGCCAGCAGCCGTACGGCAGGGGAGATGGATGGCTACACCTTC. This gives the protein CASSRTAGEMDGYTF.

This clonotype came up a few times. The chain combines TRBV20-1 with TRBJ2-7; the D is unclear. The germline gives CDR1 DFQATT, CDR2 SNEGSKA (reference sequence). The CDR3 is made up of 13 amino acids. With 0 bases removed from V and 0 bases from J, the gap between germline ends came to 6 bases. CDR3 nucleotide sequence: TGCAGTGCTAGAGATGTAAGCTCCTACGAGCAGTACTTC. It specifies CSARDVSSYEQYF.

The chain joins TRBV20-1 to TRBJ2-5; 7 nucleotides match TRBD1. This CDR3 has 13 amino acids. Trimming cost V 4 bases and J 6 bases; bases outside gene matches: 8. From germline, CDR1 is DFQATT and CDR2 SNEGSKA (reference sequence). CDR3 nucleotide sequence: TGCAGTGCTATGAAGGGGGCTGAAAAGACCCAGTACTTC. Protein: CSAMKGAEKTQYF.

As to this clonotype: One junction end disagrees with the germline gene, perhaps due to a read error. This chain joins TRBV30 and TRBJ2-5, with a tentative D call TRBD1 (5 bases). This CDR3 comprises 8 residues. The V gene's germline CDR1 is GTSNPN and CDR2 SVGIG (reference sequence). The CDR3 sequence is CASDILNF. CDR3 in DNA: TGTGCCTCGGACATCCTTAACTTC. Combining the CDR3 with reference TRBV30 and TRBJ2-5 gives the whole variable domain SQTIHQWPATLVQPVGSPLSLECTVEGTSNPNLYWYRQAAGRGLQLLFYSVGIGQISSEVPQNLSASRPQDRQFILSSKKLLLSDSGFYLCASDILNFGPGTRLLVL.